This T cell receptor (beta chain) was identified during a study of blood T cells in healthy people across ages. The study's findings and limits: Roughly linearly, TCR beta diversity per million T cells fell as age increased. A strong correlation between TCR beta diversity and naive T cell percentage was seen.

They isolated at least 6.5 million PBMCs from each sample. The second PCR ran roughly 7 to 11 cycles with a sample-barcoded 5' primer and J-beta primers. A minimum of 2.5 million CDR3-containing paired-end reads was obtained for each sample. MiXCR, run by TCRdb on the 5' RACE reads, gives a single entry per CDR3 protein. The sample has fewer than 700,000 distinct CDR3 sequences, approximately 40% seen once; the top ten hold approximately 31%. This clonotype has a handful of counts. Its antigen is currently unknown. This TCR was recovered from an elderly man in good health. Sequenced sample: blood.

The CDR3 DNA follows: TGTGCCAGCAGCTCCGGAGGTGGTGCGGAGACCCAGTACTTC. Protein product: CASSSGGGAETQYF. The chain is built from TRBV7-9 and TRBJ2-5; the D gene is possibly TRBD2 (5 bases). In germline, CDR1 is SEHNR, CDR2 FQNEAQ (reference sequence). The CDR3 extends over 14 amino acids. V shed 4 bases and J shed 5 bases, with 14 bases lying between them.